Each of the 21 T cell receptor beta chains below was sequenced from the same sample in a study of T cell repertoires in cytomegalovirus infection. TCRdb independently ran MiXCR on the reads; one entry per CDR3 protein. The data hold some 440,000 distinct CDR3 sequences, with about 33% observed a single time. Sequencing was carried out using PBMCs. These receptors all come from a human donor in good health (CMV status not recorded). Some clones in this sample may be carry-over from other donors' samples.

The chain carries TRBV5-4 and TRBJ1-1; D gene uncertain. V was clipped by 0 bases and J by 0 bases, with 9 bases between them. CDR1 and CDR2 from the germline V gene are SGHNT and YYREEE (reference sequence). CDR3 length equals 15 residues. The CDR3 region is CASSLVPEVNTEAFF. The CDR3, as DNA: TGTGCCAGCAGCTTGGTCCCAGAAGTGAACACTGAAGCTTTCTTT.

This clonotype has a count of ten or more. V and J are TRBV11-2 and TRBJ2-1, with 12 bases fitting TRBD2. The CDR3 has 13 residues. The germline V gene encodes CDR1 SGHAT and CDR2 FQNNGV. V lost 5 bases to trimming and J lost 9 bases; unmatched junction nucleotides: 2. The CDR3 here is CASSRGLAGEQFF. Here the CDR3 DNA reads TGTGCCAGCAGCCGGGGACTAGCGGGTGAGCAGTTCTTC.

This clonotype was seen a handful of times. One end of the junction does not line up with germline, which may come from a read error. V and J are TRBV11-1 and TRBJ2-5, with 15 bases fitting TRBD2. Per the germline V gene, CDR1 is SGHAT and CDR2 is FQDESV (reference sequence). This CDR3 contains 17 residues. This CDR3 reads CASSGLAGGPGQETQYF. CDR3 bases: TGTGCTAGCAGCGGACTAGCGGGGGGGCCGGGTCAAGAGACCCAGTACTTC.

The chain combines TRBV19 with TRBJ2-1; D is ambiguous. The V end lost 0 bases, the J end lost 9 bases, and 6 bases lay between the germline ends. The CDR3 loop spans 12 amino acids. Germline V gene data show CDR1 as LNHDA and CDR2 as SQIVND (reference sequence). CDR3 DNA: TGTGCCAGTAGTATAGAGGGCAGTGAGCAGTTCTTC. Amino acids: CASSIEGSEQFF.

This clonotype was recorded a few times. This sequence may be a read error, since a much larger clone differs from it by one base. The chain has TRBV7-2 and TRBJ2-1; the match to TRBD2 covers 9 bases. CDR1 and CDR2 (germline): SGHTA, FQGNSA. This CDR3 spans 14 amino acids. In DNA, the CDR3 is TGTGCCAGCAGCTTTCCTAGCGGGGCCAATGTGCAGTTCTTC. This gives the protein CASSFPSGANVQFF.

The chain employs TRBV12-5 and TRBJ1-1, with D hard to call. The V end was cut by 1 base, the J end by 0 bases, with 9 bases between. Germline V gene lookup returns CDR1 LGHNT and CDR2 FRNRAP. The CDR3 consists of 15 residues. CDR3 amino acids: CASGLEQNMNTEAFF. CDR3 nucleotides: TGTGCTAGTGGTTTGGAACAGAACATGAACACTGAAGCTTTCTTT.

The J gene is TRBJ2-6, the V gene TRBV12-3 or TRBV12-4, with TRBD1 matching 8 bases. Germline trimming cut 7 bases from V and 2 bases from J; bases unmatched to any gene: 10. This CDR3 region has 17 residues. For the CDR3, the DNA is TGTGCCAGCATTCCCGGGACAGGAAGGACTGGGGCCAACGTCCTGACTTTC. Residues: CASIPGTGRTGANVLTF.

This clonotype appeared a few times. This sequence joins TRBV4-1 and TRBJ2-3; 8 bases match TRBD1. The CDR3 length is 17 residues. Germline values: CDR1 MGHRA, CDR2 YSYEKL. The V segment lost 1 base and the J segment 1 base; nucleotides outside the gene matches: 7. CDR3 sequence (DNA): TGCGCCAGCAGCCAAGCCGCAGGGGGCGTAGGCACAGATACGCAGTATTTT. Encoded protein: CASSQAAGGVGTDTQYF.

In regard to this clonotype: The conserved closing phenylalanine or tryptophan is absent in this CDR3, likely reflecting a read error. This rearrangement joins TRBV7-6 to TRBJ1-6; D unresolved. There are 14 residues in the CDR3. CDR1 and CDR2 from the germline V gene are SGHVS and FNYEAQ. The germline V and J ends were trimmed by 9 bases and 6 bases, with 15 bases remaining between them. The CDR3 DNA reads as TGTGCCAGAATCCCAAGCGGATTTAATTCACCCCTCCACTGT. Encoded protein: CARIPSGFNSPLHC.

The genes are TRBV7-6 and TRBJ1-2; D remains ambiguous. CDR1 and CDR2 (germline): SGHVS, FNYEAQ. The CDR3 has 13 residues. V was shortened by 4 bases and J by 8 bases, with 14 bases between the two germline ends. The CDR3, as DNA: TGTGCCAGCAGCTCGGGCCGGATGGGAGGCTACACCTTC. This gives the protein CASSSGRMGGYTF. Based on the CDR3 plus reference TRBV7-6 and TRBJ1-2, the full variable domain is GAGVSQSPRYKVTKRGQDVALRCDPISGHVSLYWYRQALGQGPEFLTYFNYEAQQDKSGLPNDRFSAERPEGSISTLTIQRTEQRDSAMYRCASSSGRMGGYTFGSGTRLTVV.

The chain uses TRBV24-1 and TRBJ2-1, with D possibly being TRBD1 (6 bases). V was shortened by 2 bases and J by 9 bases, with 16 bases between the two germline ends. CDR1 is KGHDR and CDR2 is SFDVKD in the germline V gene. The CDR3 totals 15 residues. CDR3 residues: CATSDSTRQVGEQFF. For the CDR3, the DNA is TGTGCCACCAGTGATTCGACACGACAGGTGGGTGAGCAGTTCTTC.

This clonotype has a handful of counts. Written as DNA, the CDR3 is TGTGCCAGCAGTCAGGGACAGGGGCGGACTGAAGCTTTCTTT. This translates into CASSQGQGRTEAFF. This rearrangement joins TRBV7-9 to TRBJ1-1, with 10 bases aligning to TRBD1. This CDR3 is 14 amino acids long. With 6 bases clipped from V and 5 bases from J, the junction kept 6 bases outside the gene matches. Per germline, CDR1 SEHNR and CDR2 FQNEAQ (reference sequence).

This clonotype was observed a handful of times. The CDR3 protein is CASSPWSGGAVDTQYF. The CDR3 nucleotides are TGTGCCAGCAGCCCCTGGAGCGGGGGGGCAGTAGATACGCAGTATTTT. The rearrangement links TRBV11-2 to TRBJ2-3, with TRBD2 matching over 10 bases. CDR3 length: 16 amino acids. The V gene's germline CDR1 is SGHAT and CDR2 FQNNGV. The V segment lost 5 bases and the J segment 5 bases; nucleotides outside the gene matches: 10.

The chain couples TRBV19 to TRBJ1-5; D is undetermined. Trimming took 2 bases from V and 4 from J, leaving 12 bases between them. The CDR3 is 15 amino acids. From germline, CDR1 is LNHDA and CDR2 SQIVND (reference sequence). CDR3 coding DNA: TGTGCCAGTAGTATATTTTTGCCCGAAAATCAGCCCCAGCATTTT. It is translated as CASSIFLPENQPQHF. Using reference TRBV19 and TRBJ1-5 for the parts outside the CDR3, the full variable domain is DGGITQSPKYLFRKEGQNVTLSCEQNLNHDAMYWYRQDPGQGLRLIYYSQIVNDFQKGDIAEGYSVSREKKESFPLTVTSAQKNPTAFYLCASSIFLPENQPQHFGDGTRLSIL.

This sequence joins TRBV7-2 and TRBJ2-2, with 9 nucleotides matching TRBD2. With V trimmed by 5 bases and J by 6 bases, 16 bases remained unmatched. Per the germline V gene, CDR1 is SGHTA and CDR2 is FQGNSA. The CDR3 covers 18 residues. CDR3 nucleotides: TGTGCCAGCAGCCTCCTCTTGAGGAAGCGGGGGGCCCCCGGGGAGCTGTTTTTT. Its translation: CASSLLLRKRGAPGELFF.

The chain carries TRBV28 and TRBJ1-5; D gene uncertain. Germline V gene lookup returns CDR1 MDHEN and CDR2 SYDVKM. The CDR3 is made up of 15 amino acids. V was pared by 4 bases and J by 1 base, with 11 bases between. Here the CDR3 reads CASSSPTLSNQPQHF. CDR3 in DNA: TGTGCCAGCAGTTCCCCGACGCTAAGCAATCAGCCCCAGCATTTT.

Only a few counts were recorded for this clonotype. The chain is built from TRBV19 and TRBJ1-2; 9 bases are a match to TRBD1. Per germline, CDR1 LNHDA and CDR2 SQIVND (reference sequence). CDR3 length equals 16 residues. V was pared by 6 bases and J by 9 bases, with 17 bases of the junction left unmatched. The CDR3 region has the DNA TGTGCCAGTAGCACCGTATCGGACAGGGGCCGCGGAAGCTACACCTTC. It codes for CASSTVSDRGRGSYTF.

In the case of this clonotype: One end of the junction varies from germline; a read error may be responsible. The V call is TRBV13, the J call TRBJ1-1, with D possibly matching TRBD1 (6 bases). CDR3 size: 14 residues. Per the germline V gene, CDR1 is PRHDT and CDR2 is FYEKMQ (reference sequence). The CDR3 region has the DNA TGTGCCATCAGCCACACAGGGATAGCGGCTGAAGCTTTCTTT. This codes for CAISHTGIAAEAFF.

This CDR3 reads CASSQDLKLEYSNQPQHF. CDR3 bases: TGTGCCAGCAGCCAAGACCTTAAGCTTGAATATAGCAATCAGCCCCAGCATTTT. The chain combines TRBV4-2 with TRBJ1-5; D is ambiguous. The germline gives CDR1 LGHNA, CDR2 YNFKEQ. This CDR3 spans 18 amino acids. V was trimmed by 0 bases and J by 0 bases, leaving 15 bases between them.

The chain joins TRBV20-1 to TRBJ1-4, with TRBD1 matching 9 bases. Germline V gene lookup returns CDR1 DFQATT and CDR2 SNEGSKA (reference sequence). The V and J ends lost 5 bases and 2 bases, in that order; junction bases with no gene match: 6. The CDR3 sequence is 15 residues long. This CDR3 reads CSASQGARTNEKLFF. For the CDR3, the DNA is TGCAGTGCTTCACAGGGGGCGCGGACTAATGAAAAACTGTTTTTT.

The chain couples TRBV5-1 to TRBJ2-1, with a weak D call TRBD1 (6 bases). The germline V and J ends were trimmed by 2 bases and 7 bases, with 19 bases remaining between them. The CDR3 sequence is 16 residues long. Germline CDR1 and CDR2: SGHRS and YFSETQ. The CDR3 sequence is CASSFHREQPRNEQFF. Here the CDR3 DNA reads TGCGCCAGCAGCTTCCACAGGGAACAACCCAGGAATGAGCAGTTCTTC. Full variable domain (remainder filled in from reference TRBV5-1 and TRBJ2-1): KAGVTQTPRYLIKTRGQQVTLSCSPISGHRSVSWYQQTPGQGLQFLFEYFSETQRNKGNFPGRFSGRQFSNSRSEMNVSTLELGDSALYLCASSFHREQPRNEQFFGPGTRLTVL.